Presented here are 21 T cell receptor beta chains from one specimen sequenced in a study of T-cell reconstitution after alpha-beta-depleted transplantation in children. For TCRbeta, the library was prepared with unique molecular identifiers. TCRdb re-derived calls from the PCR reads in MiXCR, one entry per CDR3 protein. The table shows hundreds of thousands of distinct CDR3 sequences, with roughly 17% occurring only once. Source: PBMCs from the stem cell graft donor, taken from the stem cell graft. These receptors all come from a human donor who donated a stem cell graft to a child with acute myeloid leukemia.

This clonotype was detected many times. This chain's CDR3 is CSAHQQRGGYNEQFF. The CDR3, as DNA: TGCAGTGCCCATCAGCAACGCGGGGGCTACAATGAGCAGTTCTTC. The chain carries TRBV20-1 and TRBJ2-1, with TRBD2 identical over 7 bases. The CDR3 is 15 amino acids. Germline V gives CDR1 DFQATT, CDR2 SNEGSKA (reference sequence). V lost 6 bases, J lost 3 bases, and 11 bases stayed unmatched.

This clonotype was observed a handful of times. The V and J genes are TRBV7-2 and TRBJ1-1; no firm D call. The CDR3 is 13 residues long. Germline V lookup: CDR1 SGHTA, CDR2 FQGNSA. Trimming left V 3 bases short and J 3 bases short, with 8 bases between. The CDR3, as DNA: TGTGCCAGCAGCTTCGGCGTCTACACTGAAGCTTTCTTT. Translation: CASSFGVYTEAFF.

In this sample, this clonotype turned up many times. This chain connects TRBV5-6 to TRBJ2-3; D call uncertain. The V and J ends lost 2 bases and 3 bases respectively, with 13 bases between them. From germline, CDR1 is SGHDT and CDR2 YYEEEE. This CDR3 is built from 15 residues. CDR3 DNA: TGTGCCAGCAGCTTATATCCCACCGGTACAGATACGCAGTATTTT. Translated, it gives CASSLYPTGTDTQYF.

This chain connects TRBV7-9 to TRBJ2-5; D possibly corresponds to TRBD1 (6 bases). CDR1 and CDR2 from the germline V gene are SEHNR and FQNEAQ (reference sequence). Trimming stripped 5 bases from V and 5 bases from J, with 18 bases between. The CDR3 extends over 15 amino acids. The CDR3 bases are TGTGCCAGCAGCCCTGTACAGGGAGCGCAGGAGACCCAGTACTTC. It codes for CASSPVQGAQETQYF.

J is TRBJ2-7 and V is TRBV30; tentatively, D is TRBD2 (5 bases). CDR1 GTSNPN and CDR2 SVGIG come from the germline V gene (reference sequence). Trimming shortened V by 3 bases and J by 0 bases, and 18 bases separated the two germline ends. The CDR3 length is 16 residues. The CDR3 reads CAWSRAGGVSSYEQYF. CDR3 DNA sequence: TGTGCCTGGAGCCGTGCCGGAGGTGTCAGCTCCTACGAGCAGTACTTC.

This clonotype occurred many times. The V and J genes are TRBV5-5 and TRBJ1-4; D ambiguous. Germline V gives CDR1 SGHKS, CDR2 YYEKEE (reference sequence). Trimming took off 5 bases at V and 2 bases at J, with 16 bases between the two ends. The length of the CDR3 is 16 residues. CDR3 in DNA: TGTGCCAGCAGTGTTTGGTCTCGTGGGACTAATGAAAAACTGTTTTTT. Its translation: CASSVWSRGTNEKLFF.

The V gene is TRBV12-3 or TRBV12-4, the J gene TRBJ1-6; 11 positions match TRBD1. This CDR3 spans 16 amino acids. Unmatched junction bases numbered 5, after V lost 6 bases and J lost 4 bases. Written as DNA, the CDR3 is TGTGCCAGCAGGCCGGGACAGGGGGGTTATAATTCACCCCTCCACTTT. Its protein product is CASRPGQGGYNSPLHF.

The V and J genes are TRBV11-2 and TRBJ2-1; a weak D match, TRBD1 (5 bases). The germline V gene encodes CDR1 SGHAT and CDR2 FQNNGV. With 0 bases removed from V and 3 bases from J, the gap between germline ends came to 18 bases. CDR3 size: 18 residues. In nucleotides, the CDR3 is TGTGCCAGCAGCTTAGAGGGGCCCTTTCGAATCCTCTACAATGAGCAGTTCTTC. It encodes CASSLEGPFRILYNEQFF.

This clonotype came up once. At one boundary the junction diverges from the germline segment, which might be a read error. This rearrangement joins TRBV7-8 to TRBJ1-4; D is unresolved. From germline, CDR1 is SGHVS and CDR2 FQNEAQ. This CDR3 spans 14 amino acids. Here the CDR3 DNA reads TGTGCCAGCAGTTTAGGCTGGGCAGATGAAAAACTGTTTTTT. Its protein is CASSLGWADEKLFF.

The V call is TRBV15, the J call TRBJ2-2; TRBD2 agrees at 14 bases. Germline V gives CDR1 LNHNV, CDR2 YYDKDF (reference sequence). The CDR3 is 18 amino acids. The J segment lost 2 bases and the V segment lost 1 base, leaving 3 bases of the junction unmatched. The CDR3 loop is CATSRVGTSGGNTGELFF. DNA of the CDR3: TGTGCCACCAGCAGAGTCGGGACTAGCGGGGGTAACACCGGGGAGCTGTTTTTT.

The chain couples TRBV5-1 to TRBJ1-2; TRBD1 aligns across 8 bases. Unmatched junction bases numbered 4, after V lost 0 bases and J lost 3 bases. CDR1 and CDR2 from the germline V gene are SGHRS and YFSETQ. The CDR3 length is 15 residues. The CDR3 reads CASSLGQGQDYGYTF. The DNA for the CDR3 is TGCGCCAGCAGCTTGGGGCAGGGACAGGACTATGGCTACACCTTC.

Many counts were recorded for this clonotype. The V and J genes are TRBV5-6 and TRBJ2-7, with 12 bases lining up with TRBD2. V lost 2 bases to trimming and J lost 1 base; unmatched junction nucleotides: 7. The germline CDR1 and CDR2 sequences are SGHDT and YYEEEE. CDR3 length: 17 amino acids. The CDR3 DNA reads as TGTGCCAGCAGCTTCTTTGGACTAGCGGGGTCGTCCTACGAGCAGTACTTC. Protein: CASSFFGLAGSSYEQYF.

This clonotype appeared many times. This chain joins TRBV29-1 and TRBJ2-5; no clear D gene. Per the germline V gene, CDR1 is SQVTM and CDR2 is ANQGSEA. CDR3 length: 14 residues. V was shortened by 7 bases and J by 2 bases, with 17 bases between the two germline ends. The CDR3: CSAQPPSTQETQYF. CDR3 sequence (DNA): TGCAGCGCACAACCGCCTAGTACACAAGAGACCCAGTACTTC.

J is TRBJ1-5 and V is TRBV20-1, with D uncertain. This CDR3 is 10 amino acids long. Trimming stripped 3 bases from V and 7 bases from J, with 4 bases between. Germline V CDR1 and CDR2: DFQATT, SNEGSKA (reference sequence). CDR3 nucleotides: TGCAGTGCTAGCGTCCAGCCCCAGCATTTT. As protein: CSASVQPQHF.

This clonotype was recorded at least ten times. The chain links TRBV29-1 to TRBJ1-3; D is possibly TRBD1 (6 bases). There are 15 residues in the CDR3. Trimming removed 7 bases from V and 0 bases from J, with 16 bases in between. CDR1 and CDR2 from the germline V gene are SQVTM and ANQGSEA. Written as DNA, the CDR3 is TGCAGCGCCAAGGGGGACTTAACCTCTGGAAACACCATATATTTT. Its protein is CSAKGDLTSGNTIYF.

This clonotype was seen repeatedly, ten times or more. The chain has TRBV21-1 and TRBJ2-7; whether TRBD1, the table's D call, matches the DNA was not checked. TRBV21-1 is recorded as a pseudogene. There are 11 residues in the CDR3. As DNA, the CDR3 is TGTGCCAGCGGAACAGGGTACGAGCAGTACGTC. It specifies CASGTGYEQYV.

This clonotype was counted between two and nine times. J is TRBJ1-2 and V is TRBV9; D may be TRBD1 (6 bases). Germline V gene data show CDR1 as SGDLS and CDR2 as YYNGEE. With 0 bases removed from V and 4 bases from J, the gap between germline ends came to 13 bases. The CDR3 length is 15 residues. CDR3 sequence reads: CASSVAGDYLYGYTF. In nucleotides, the CDR3 is TGTGCCAGCAGCGTAGCAGGGGACTACCTCTATGGCTACACCTTC.

There are many counts of this clonotype. The chain recombines TRBV12-3 or TRBV12-4 with TRBJ1-5; 11 nucleotides match TRBD1. Trimming cost V 2 bases and J 4 bases; bases outside gene matches: 7. The CDR3 runs to 17 residues. The CDR3 DNA reads as TGTGCCAGCAGTTTATGGACAGGGGGCACGGGTAATCAGCCCCAGCATTTT. Translated, it gives CASSLWTGGTGNQPQHF.

This clonotype has just a few counts. The genes are TRBV6-2 or TRBV6-3 and TRBJ2-3, with 8 bases identical to TRBD1. The V and J ends lost 5 bases and 5 bases, in that order; junction bases with no gene match: 0. CDR1 MNHEY and CDR2 SVGEGT come from the germline V gene. The length of the CDR3 is 12 residues. The chain's CDR3 is CASSDRGDTQYF. The CDR3 region has the DNA TGTGCCAGCAGTGACAGGGGAGATACGCAGTATTTT.

This clonotype was seen many times. The J gene is TRBJ1-5, the V gene TRBV7-2; 7 positions agree with TRBD1. CDR1 and CDR2 (germline): SGHTA, FQGNSA. Trimming removed 4 bases from V and 9 bases from J; junction bases left unmatched: 12. The CDR3 extends over 15 amino acids. The CDR3 DNA reads as TGTGCCAGCAGCTCCCGACAGGGTGGGGATCGGCCCCAGCATTTT. This gives the protein CASSSRQGGDRPQHF.

This sequence joins TRBV7-2 and TRBJ2-2; D uncertain. Germline lookup yields CDR1 SGHTA and CDR2 FQGNSA. This CDR3 is 14 amino acids long. V was trimmed by 0 bases and J by 3 bases, leaving 5 bases between them. The CDR3 DNA follows: TGTGCCAGCAGCTTAGCTGGTCACACCGGGGAGCTGTTTTTT. Translation gives CASSLAGHTGELFF.